Listed below are T cell receptor beta chains from one sample, sequenced in a study of blood T cells in healthy people across ages. Each CDR3 protein is one row after TCRdb ran MiXCR on the 5' RACE reads. The top ten hold 30% to 45% of the sample, which has about 640,000 distinct CDR3 sequences, around three fifths seen once. The sequenced sample consisted of blood. These receptor sequences come from a man in his 60s in good health. Each CDR3 is given with its conserved first and last residue. Each record gives: clone size, J gene, D gene, V gene, CDR3 length, CDR3 DNA, CDR3 protein. D genes are given only for firm matches. A clone size is listed for some rows: how often the clone was seen (once, few, many), or a class if it is expanded.

clone size: .; J gene: TRBJ2-1; D gene: .; V gene: TRBV25-1; CDR3 length: 16; CDR3 DNA: TGTGCCAGCAGTGATCCTACAGGGTTTCGGAACGATGAGCAGTTCTTC; CDR3 protein: CASSDPTGFRNDEQFF
clone size: .; J gene: TRBJ2-1; D gene: TRBD2; V gene: TRBV7-2; CDR3 length: 17; CDR3 DNA: TGTGCCAGCAGCTTAGGTTGGACTAGCGGGGGCGGGGATGAGCAGTTCTTC; CDR3 protein: CASSLGWTSGGGDEQFF
clone size: .; J gene: TRBJ1-2; D gene: .; V gene: TRBV27; CDR3 length: 13; CDR3 DNA: TGTGCCAGCAGTTTACGGGAGAACTATGGCTACACCTTC; CDR3 protein: CASSLRENYGYTF
clone size: .; J gene: TRBJ2-7; D gene: TRBD2; V gene: TRBV3-1; CDR3 length: 19; CDR3 DNA: TGTGCCAGCAGCCATCCCGGGACTAGCGGGGGCAGCTCCTACAATGAGCAGTACTTC; CDR3 protein: CASSHPGTSGGSSYNEQYF
clone size: .; J gene: TRBJ1-4; D gene: TRBD1; V gene: TRBV20-1; CDR3 length: 12; CDR3 DNA: TGCAGTGCTCACAGGGGAAATGAAAAACTGTTTTTT; CDR3 protein: CSAHRGNEKLFF
clone size: .; J gene: TRBJ2-3; D gene: TRBD2; V gene: TRBV20-1; CDR3 length: 15; CDR3 DNA: TGCAGTGTAGGACCGACTAGCGGTTTCACAGATACGCAGTATTTT; CDR3 protein: CSVGPTSGFTDTQYF
clone size: .; J gene: TRBJ1-6; D gene: .; V gene: TRBV6-5; CDR3 length: 15; CDR3 DNA: TGTGCCAGCAGTCGAGGGGGGTTTAGTGGTTCACCCCTCCACTTT; CDR3 protein: CASSRGGFSGSPLHF
clone size: .; J gene: TRBJ2-7; D gene: .; V gene: TRBV2; CDR3 length: 15; CDR3 DNA: TGTGCCAGCAGTGAAGGGGGGATGGGGTACAATGAGCAGTACTTC; CDR3 protein: CASSEGGMGYNEQYF
clone size: .; J gene: TRBJ2-5; D gene: .; V gene: TRBV3-1; CDR3 length: 15; CDR3 DNA: TGTGCCAGCAGCCAACTCTGGGGGATCCAAGAGACCCAGTACTTC; CDR3 protein: CASSQLWGIQETQYF
clone size: few; J gene: TRBJ1-5; D gene: TRBD1; V gene: TRBV20-1; CDR3 length: 14; CDR3 DNA: TGCAGTGCTAGGAACGGGACAGTGCAATGGCCCCAGCATTTT; CDR3 protein: CSARNGTVQWPQHF
clone size: .; J gene: TRBJ2-5; D gene: .; V gene: TRBV6-1; CDR3 length: 14; CDR3 DNA: TGTGCCAGCAGTGGAGGACTAGGGGGAGAGACCCAGTACTTC; CDR3 protein: CASSGGLGGETQYF
clone size: .; J gene: TRBJ1-1; D gene: .; V gene: TRBV10-3; CDR3 length: 14; CDR3 DNA: TGTGCCTCAGGCGAACAGGGTGAAAACACTGAAGCTTTCTTT; CDR3 protein: CASGEQGENTEAFF
clone size: few; J gene: TRBJ1-1; D gene: .; V gene: TRBV20-1; CDR3 length: 14; CDR3 DNA: TGCAGTGCTAGAGGGGCAGGGAGATTCACTGAAGCTTTCTTT; CDR3 protein: CSARGAGRFTEAFF
clone size: .; J gene: TRBJ2-7; D gene: .; V gene: TRBV12-3/TRBV12-4; CDR3 length: 12; CDR3 DNA: TGTGCCAGCAGTCCGGAGGTTGGCGAGCAGTACTTC; CDR3 protein: CASSPEVGEQYF
clone size: .; J gene: TRBJ2-7; D gene: .; V gene: TRBV5-1; CDR3 length: 15; CDR3 DNA: TGCCCCAGCAGCTTGGCCGGAAACTCAGGTTTCGAGCAGTACTTC; CDR3 protein: CPSSLAGNSGFEQYF
clone size: .; J gene: TRBJ1-3; D gene: .; V gene: TRBV21-1; CDR3 length: 19; CDR3 DNA: TGTGCCAGCAGCACCGCCCCGGGACGGGGGGCGATCTCTGGAAACACCATATATTTT; CDR3 protein: CASSTAPGRGAISGNTIYF
clone size: few; J gene: TRBJ2-7; D gene: .; V gene: TRBV12-3/TRBV12-4; CDR3 length: 14; CDR3 DNA: TGTGCCAGCAGTAGTATGAGAGTCTCCTACGAGCAGTACTTC; CDR3 protein: CASSSMRVSYEQYF
clone size: .; J gene: TRBJ2-1; D gene: .; V gene: TRBV2; CDR3 length: 12; CDR3 DNA: TGTGCCAGCAGAGGAGACGGTGCTGAGCAGTTCTTC; CDR3 protein: CASRGDGAEQFF
clone size: few; J gene: TRBJ2-7; D gene: .; V gene: TRBV7-9; CDR3 length: 15; CDR3 DNA: TGTGCCAGCAGCCCAACAGGGCCGAGCTCCTACGAGCAGTACTTC; CDR3 protein: CASSPTGPSSYEQYF
clone size: .; J gene: TRBJ2-5; D gene: TRBD2; V gene: TRBV11-2; CDR3 length: 15; CDR3 DNA: TGTGCCAGCAGCTTATCGGGGGGGCATTATGGGACCCAGTACTTC; CDR3 protein: CASSLSGGHYGTQYF
clone size: .; J gene: TRBJ2-1; D gene: TRBD2; V gene: TRBV6-5; CDR3 length: 12; CDR3 DNA: TGTGCCAGCAGTTATAACGGCGGGGGGTGGTTCTTC; CDR3 protein: CASSYNGGGWFF
clone size: .; J gene: TRBJ1-4; D gene: .; V gene: TRBV5-1; CDR3 length: 14; CDR3 DNA: TGCGCCAGCAGCTTGGACAGTCGGAATGAAAAACTGTTTTTT; CDR3 protein: CASSLDSRNEKLFF
clone size: few; J gene: TRBJ2-5; D gene: .; V gene: TRBV29-1; CDR3 length: 13; CDR3 DNA: TGCAGCGTTGAAGGGGGTACGGGGGAGACCCAGTACTTC; CDR3 protein: CSVEGGTGETQYF
clone size: few; J gene: TRBJ2-7; D gene: .; V gene: TRBV7-2; CDR3 length: 15; CDR3 DNA: TGTGCCAGCAGCTTAGTTGGGGGGGGGCTCCACGAGCAGTACTTC; CDR3 protein: CASSLVGGGLHEQYF
clone size: .; J gene: TRBJ1-6; D gene: .; V gene: TRBV28; CDR3 length: 17; CDR3 DNA: TGTGCCAGCAGTCCGCTGAGGGGTGACTCCTATAATTCACCCCTCCACTTT; CDR3 protein: CASSPLRGDSYNSPLHF
clone size: few; J gene: TRBJ2-5; D gene: .; V gene: TRBV18; CDR3 length: 12; CDR3 DNA: TGTGCCAGCTCACCGGGGATCGAGACCCAGTACTTC; CDR3 protein: CASSPGIETQYF
clone size: .; J gene: TRBJ2-2; D gene: .; V gene: TRBV6-1; CDR3 length: 14; CDR3 DNA: TGTGCCAGTTCCCGGACGTCCGGCACCGGGGAGCTGTTTTTT; CDR3 protein: CASSRTSGTGELFF
clone size: .; J gene: TRBJ1-6; D gene: .; V gene: TRBV7-9; CDR3 length: 16; CDR3 DNA: TGTGCCAGCAGCGGGGGGGTTAACTCCTATAATTCACCCCTCCACTTT; CDR3 protein: CASSGGVNSYNSPLHF
clone size: .; J gene: TRBJ2-3; D gene: .; V gene: TRBV6-5; CDR3 length: 15; CDR3 DNA: TGTGCCACCCCACGCGGCGGGGTTAGCACAGATACGCAGTATTTT; CDR3 protein: CATPRGGVSTDTQYF
clone size: .; J gene: TRBJ1-2; D gene: .; V gene: TRBV10-3; CDR3 length: 11; CDR3 DNA: TGTGCCATCGGTGACAGAGTTGGCTACACCTTC; CDR3 protein: CAIGDRVGYTF
clone size: once; J gene: TRBJ2-2; D gene: .; V gene: TRBV10-3; CDR3 length: 14; CDR3 DNA: TGTGCCATCAGCGTCGACTCATACACCGGGGAGCTGTTTTTT; CDR3 protein: CAISVDSYTGELFF
clone size: .; J gene: TRBJ2-3; D gene: .; V gene: TRBV6-6; CDR3 length: 16; CDR3 DNA: TGTGCCAGCAGTTACGAAGAATTGCCCACGGGGGATACGCAGTATTTT; CDR3 protein: CASSYEELPTGDTQYF
clone size: few; J gene: TRBJ2-7; D gene: TRBD1; V gene: TRBV18; CDR3 length: 15; CDR3 DNA: TGTGCCAGCTCACCCCCGGGACAGGACGCCTACGAGCAGTACTTC; CDR3 protein: CASSPPGQDAYEQYF
clone size: once; J gene: TRBJ2-7; D gene: TRBD1; V gene: TRBV6-4; CDR3 length: 13; CDR3 DNA: TGTGCCAGCAGTGGGGACAGCTACAATGAGCAGTACTTC; CDR3 protein: CASSGDSYNEQYF
clone size: few; J gene: TRBJ1-1; D gene: .; V gene: TRBV12-3/TRBV12-4; CDR3 length: 14; CDR3 DNA: TGTGCCAGCAGCCTAAGCAACCAGAACACTGAAGCTTTCTTT; CDR3 protein: CASSLSNQNTEAFF
clone size: .; J gene: TRBJ2-5; D gene: TRBD1; V gene: TRBV15; CDR3 length: 15; CDR3 DNA: TGTGCCACCAGTATGGGGGACAGGGGTCAGAAGACCCAGTACTTC; CDR3 protein: CATSMGDRGQKTQYF
clone size: .; J gene: TRBJ1-1; D gene: .; V gene: TRBV4-1; CDR3 length: 13; CDR3 DNA: TGCGCCAGCAGCCAACAGGAGTACGCTGAAGCTTTCTTT; CDR3 protein: CASSQQEYAEAFF
clone size: few; J gene: TRBJ2-7; D gene: .; V gene: TRBV2; CDR3 length: 14; CDR3 DNA: TGTGCCAGCACAGGGGCCGTGCCGAGGGGCGAGCAGTACTTC; CDR3 protein: CASTGAVPRGEQYF
clone size: .; J gene: TRBJ2-3; D gene: .; V gene: TRBV5-1; CDR3 length: 13; CDR3 DNA: TGCGCCAGCAGAGACGGACTCACAGATACGCAGTATTTT; CDR3 protein: CASRDGLTDTQYF
clone size: few; J gene: TRBJ2-2; D gene: .; V gene: TRBV3-1; CDR3 length: 14; CDR3 DNA: TGTGCCAGCAGCCCCCGAGTGTATACCGGGGAGCTGTTTTTT; CDR3 protein: CASSPRVYTGELFF
clone size: .; J gene: TRBJ2-2; D gene: .; V gene: TRBV28; CDR3 length: 13; CDR3 DNA: TGTGCCAGCAGTTTCGGGGGAGGCGGGGAGCTGTTTTTT; CDR3 protein: CASSFGGGGELFF
clone size: .; J gene: TRBJ1-2; D gene: .; V gene: TRBV25-1; CDR3 length: 14; CDR3 DNA: TGTGCCAGCAGTGAAGCGGGGGCCGCGCCTGACTACACCTTC; CDR3 protein: CASSEAGAAPDYTF
clone size: few; J gene: TRBJ2-1; D gene: .; V gene: TRBV20-1; CDR3 length: 13; CDR3 DNA: TGCAGTGCCCCTGGGACTTCCTACAATGAGCAGTTCTTC; CDR3 protein: CSAPGTSYNEQFF
clone size: .; J gene: TRBJ1-2; D gene: .; V gene: TRBV6-5; CDR3 length: 16; CDR3 DNA: TGTGCCAGCAGTTACGACGCGACCGCCCCAAAGGATGGCTACACCTTC; CDR3 protein: CASSYDATAPKDGYTF